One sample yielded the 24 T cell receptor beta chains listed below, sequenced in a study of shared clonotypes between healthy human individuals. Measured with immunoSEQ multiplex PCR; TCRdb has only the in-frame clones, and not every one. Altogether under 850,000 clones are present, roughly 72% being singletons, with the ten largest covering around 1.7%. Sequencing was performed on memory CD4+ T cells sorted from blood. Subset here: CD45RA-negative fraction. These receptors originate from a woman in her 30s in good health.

CDR3 amino acids: CATTKGRPFTEAFF. CDR3 coding DNA: TGTGCCACTACGAAGGGACGTCCGTTCACTGAAGCTTTCTTT. The chain is built from TRBV5-6 and TRBJ1-1; tentative D call: TRBD1 (5 bases). The CDR3 runs to 14 residues. CDR1 and CDR2 (germline): SGHDT, YYEEEE. V dropped 9 bases and J dropped 4 bases, with 19 bases sitting between them. Complete variable domain (other parts from reference TRBV5-6 and TRBJ1-1): DAGVTQSPTHLIKTRGQQVTLRCSPKSGHDTVSWYQQALGQGPQFIFQYYEEEERQRGNFPDRFSGHQFPNYSSELNVNALLLGDSALYLCATTKGRPFTEAFFGQGTRLTVV.

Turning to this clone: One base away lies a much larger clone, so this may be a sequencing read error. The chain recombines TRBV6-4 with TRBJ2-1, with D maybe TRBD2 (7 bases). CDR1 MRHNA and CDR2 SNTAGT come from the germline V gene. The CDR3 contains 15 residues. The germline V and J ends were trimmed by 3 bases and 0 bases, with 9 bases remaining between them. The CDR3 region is CASSEGGGSYNEQFF. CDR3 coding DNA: TGTGCCAGCAGTGAAGGGGGGGGCTCCTACAATGAGCAGTTCTTC.

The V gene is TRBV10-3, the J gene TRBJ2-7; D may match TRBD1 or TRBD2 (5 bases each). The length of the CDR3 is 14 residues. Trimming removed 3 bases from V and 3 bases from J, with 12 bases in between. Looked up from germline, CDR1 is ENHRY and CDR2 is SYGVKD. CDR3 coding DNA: TGTGCCATCAGTGAAGGGACGGGGAGCTACGAGCAGTACTTC. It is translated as CAISEGTGSYEQYF.

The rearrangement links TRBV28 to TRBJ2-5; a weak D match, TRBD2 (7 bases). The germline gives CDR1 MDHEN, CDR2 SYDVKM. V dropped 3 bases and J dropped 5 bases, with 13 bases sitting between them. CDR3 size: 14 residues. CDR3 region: CASSFGGATETQYF. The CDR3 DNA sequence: TGTGCCAGCAGTTTTGGGGGGGCAACGGAGACCCAGTACTTC.

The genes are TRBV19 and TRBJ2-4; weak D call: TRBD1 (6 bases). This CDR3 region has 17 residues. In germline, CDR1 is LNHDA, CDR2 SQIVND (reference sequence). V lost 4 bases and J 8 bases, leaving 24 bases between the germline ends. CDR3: CASSKIAWTERSDIQYF. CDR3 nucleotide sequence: TGTGCCAGTAGTAAGATCGCTTGGACAGAACGATCCGACATTCAGTACTTC.

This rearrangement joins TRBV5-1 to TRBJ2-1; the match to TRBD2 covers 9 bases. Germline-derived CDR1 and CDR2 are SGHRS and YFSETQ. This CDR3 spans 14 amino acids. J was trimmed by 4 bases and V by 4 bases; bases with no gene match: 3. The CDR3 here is CASSRTSEYNEQFF. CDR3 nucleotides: TGCGCCAGCAGCCGGACTAGCGAGTACAATGAGCAGTTCTTC.

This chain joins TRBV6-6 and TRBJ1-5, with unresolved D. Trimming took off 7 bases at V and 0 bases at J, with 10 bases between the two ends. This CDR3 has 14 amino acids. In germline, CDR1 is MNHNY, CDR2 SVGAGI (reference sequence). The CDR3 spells CASIHGDSNQPQHF. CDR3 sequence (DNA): TGTGCCAGCATACACGGGGATAGCAATCAGCCCCAGCATTTT.

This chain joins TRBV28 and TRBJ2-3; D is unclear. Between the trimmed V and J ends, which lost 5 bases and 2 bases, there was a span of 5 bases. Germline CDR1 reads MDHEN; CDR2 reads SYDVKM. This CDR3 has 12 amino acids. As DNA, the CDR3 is TGTGCCAGCAGTACTTACACAGATACGCAGTATTTT. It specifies CASSTYTDTQYF.

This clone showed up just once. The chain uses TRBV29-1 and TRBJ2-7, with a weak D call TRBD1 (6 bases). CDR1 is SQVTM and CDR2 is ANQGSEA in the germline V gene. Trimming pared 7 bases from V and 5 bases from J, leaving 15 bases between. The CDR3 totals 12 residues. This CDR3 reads CSGGQGSNEQYF. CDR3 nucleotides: TGCAGCGGAGGTCAGGGGAGCAACGAGCAGTACTTC.

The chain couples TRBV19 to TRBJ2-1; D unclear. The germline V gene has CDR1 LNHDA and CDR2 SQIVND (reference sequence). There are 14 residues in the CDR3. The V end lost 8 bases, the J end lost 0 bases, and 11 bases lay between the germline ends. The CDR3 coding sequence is TGTGCCAGTGCCACTTCCCTCTCCTACAATGAGCAGTTCTTC. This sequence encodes CASATSLSYNEQFF.

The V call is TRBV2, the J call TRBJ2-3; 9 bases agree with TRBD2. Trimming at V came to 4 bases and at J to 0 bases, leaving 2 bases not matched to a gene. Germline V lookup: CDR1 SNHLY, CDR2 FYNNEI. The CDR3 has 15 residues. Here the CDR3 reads CASSAGLASTDTQYF. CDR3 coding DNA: TGTGCCAGCAGTGCCGGACTAGCGAGCACAGATACGCAGTATTTT.

The CDR3 protein is CAWSVGEMNTGELFF. In DNA, the CDR3 is TGTGCCTGGAGTGTTGGTGAAATGAACACCGGGGAGCTGTTTTTT. The chain employs TRBV30 and TRBJ2-2; D remains unclear. Between the trimmed V and J ends, which lost 0 bases and 1 base, there was a span of 9 bases. CDR3 size: 15 residues. The V gene's germline CDR1 is GTSNPN and CDR2 SVGIG (reference sequence).

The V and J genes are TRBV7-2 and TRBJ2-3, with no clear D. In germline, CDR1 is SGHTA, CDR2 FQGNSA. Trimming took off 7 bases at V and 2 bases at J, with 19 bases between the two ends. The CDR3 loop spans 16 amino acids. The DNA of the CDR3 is TGTGCCAGCACTATTAGCCCAGCGCGGACCACAGATACGCAGTATTTT. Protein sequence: CASTISPARTTDTQYF.

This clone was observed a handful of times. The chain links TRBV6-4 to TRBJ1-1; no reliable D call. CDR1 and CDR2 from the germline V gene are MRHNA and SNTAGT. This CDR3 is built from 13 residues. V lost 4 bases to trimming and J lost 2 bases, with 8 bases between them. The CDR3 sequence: CASSVRLNTEAFF. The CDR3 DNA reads TGTGCCAGCAGTGTTAGGCTTAACACTGAAGCTTTCTTT.

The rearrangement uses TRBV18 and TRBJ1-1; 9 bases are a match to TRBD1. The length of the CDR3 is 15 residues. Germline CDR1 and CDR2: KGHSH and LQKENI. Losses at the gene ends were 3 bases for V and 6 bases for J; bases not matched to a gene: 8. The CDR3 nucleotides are TGTGCCAGCTCACCGGGACAGGGTATAGCGGCTGAAGCTTTCTTT. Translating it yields CASSPGQGIAAEAFF.

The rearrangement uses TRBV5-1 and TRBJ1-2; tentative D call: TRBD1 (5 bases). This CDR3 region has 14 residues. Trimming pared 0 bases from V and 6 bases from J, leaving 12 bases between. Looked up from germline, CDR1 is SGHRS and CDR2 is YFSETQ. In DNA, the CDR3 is TGCGCCAGCAGCTTGGGGACAAAAGGCAATGGCTACACCTTC. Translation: CASSLGTKGNGYTF. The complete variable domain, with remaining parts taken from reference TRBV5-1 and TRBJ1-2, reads KAGVTQTPRYLIKTRGQQVTLSCSPISGHRSVSWYQQTPGQGLQFLFEYFSETQRNKGNFPGRFSGRQFSNSRSEMNVSTLELGDSALYLCASSLGTKGNGYTFGSGTRLTVV.

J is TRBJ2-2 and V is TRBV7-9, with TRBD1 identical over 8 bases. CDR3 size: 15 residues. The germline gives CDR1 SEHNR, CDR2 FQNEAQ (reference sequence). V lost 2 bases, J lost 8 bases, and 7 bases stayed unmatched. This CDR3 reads CASSLLDRASGELFF. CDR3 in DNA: TGTGCCAGCAGCTTACTGGACAGGGCTTCGGGGGAGCTGTTTTTT.

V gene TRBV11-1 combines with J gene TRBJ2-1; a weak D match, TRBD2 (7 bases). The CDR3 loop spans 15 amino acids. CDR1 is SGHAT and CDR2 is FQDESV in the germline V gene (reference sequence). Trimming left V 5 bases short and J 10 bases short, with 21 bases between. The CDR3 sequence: CASSARSSGGGEQFF. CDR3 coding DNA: TGTGCCAGCAGCGCTAGATCTAGCGGAGGGGGGGAGCAGTTCTTC.

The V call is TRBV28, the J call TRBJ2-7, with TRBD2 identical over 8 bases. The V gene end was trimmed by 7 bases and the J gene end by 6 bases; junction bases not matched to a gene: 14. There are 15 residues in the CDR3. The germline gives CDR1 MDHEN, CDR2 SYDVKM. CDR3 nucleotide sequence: TGTGCCAGCACCACTTCAACCGGGAGGGCCTCCGAGCAGTACTTC. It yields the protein CASTTSTGRASEQYF.

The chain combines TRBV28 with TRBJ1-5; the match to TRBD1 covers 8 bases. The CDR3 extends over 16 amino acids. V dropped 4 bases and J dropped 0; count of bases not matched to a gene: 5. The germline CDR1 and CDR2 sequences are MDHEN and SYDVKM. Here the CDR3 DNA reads TGTGCCAGCAGTTCCCAGGGGGCGAGTAGCAATCAGCCCCAGCATTTT. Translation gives CASSSQGASSNQPQHF.

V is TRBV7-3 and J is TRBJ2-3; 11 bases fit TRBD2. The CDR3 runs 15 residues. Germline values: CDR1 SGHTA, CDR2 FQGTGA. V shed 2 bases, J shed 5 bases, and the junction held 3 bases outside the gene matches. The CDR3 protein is CASSLSTSGRDTQYF. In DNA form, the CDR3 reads TGTGCCAGCAGCTTATCCACTAGCGGGAGAGATACGCAGTATTTT.

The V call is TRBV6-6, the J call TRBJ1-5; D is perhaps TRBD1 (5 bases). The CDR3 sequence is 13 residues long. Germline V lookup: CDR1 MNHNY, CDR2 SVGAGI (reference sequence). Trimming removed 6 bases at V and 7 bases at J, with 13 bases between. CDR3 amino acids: CASSPDGAQPQHF. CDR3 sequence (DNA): TGTGCCAGCAGCCCAGATGGGGCCCAGCCCCAGCATTTT.

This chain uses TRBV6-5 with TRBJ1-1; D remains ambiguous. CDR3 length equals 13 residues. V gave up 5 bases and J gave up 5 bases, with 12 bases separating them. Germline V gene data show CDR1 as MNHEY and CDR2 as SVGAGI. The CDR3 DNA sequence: TGTGCCAGCAGTCAAATGAGAGGGACTGAAGCTTTCTTT. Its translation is CASSQMRGTEAFF.

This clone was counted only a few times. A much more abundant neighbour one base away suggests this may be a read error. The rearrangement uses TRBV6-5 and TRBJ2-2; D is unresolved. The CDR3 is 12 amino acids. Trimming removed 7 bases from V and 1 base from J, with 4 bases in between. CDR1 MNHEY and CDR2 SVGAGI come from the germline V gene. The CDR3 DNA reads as TGTGCCAGCAAAGGGAACACCGGGGAGCTGTTTTTT. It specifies CASKGNTGELFF.